The clone carrying this T cell receptor (beta chain) occurred once. Antigen: not known. This record comes from a study of cytomegalovirus exposure and HLA in healthy donors. As for the study in general: It was reported in a later analysis that the same platform had been used for the 120 or so validation repertoires as for the 550 to 750 first-cohort repertoires.

Study-level results: Cytomegalovirus status was reportedly diagnosed by the classifier with high sensitivity and specificity.

Assay: immunoSEQ multiplex PCR; the TCRdb copy retains only in-frame clones and omits some. The sample gives fewer than 150,000 clones, roughly 90% of which show up once; approximately 1.5% is in the top ten. The CDR3 covers 15 residues. V gave up 3 bases and J gave up 7 bases, with 18 bases separating them. Germline V lookup: CDR1 KGHSH, CDR2 LQKENI. The TCR comes from a man aged 25 to 45 in good health and CMV-seronegative. Sequenced input: PBMCs. J is TRBJ1-2 and V is TRBV18; D unresolved. The CDR3 sequence is CASSPVSETSGGYTF. The CDR3 DNA follows: TGTGCCAGCTCACCGGTTTCTGAGACATCTGGTGGCTACACCTTC.